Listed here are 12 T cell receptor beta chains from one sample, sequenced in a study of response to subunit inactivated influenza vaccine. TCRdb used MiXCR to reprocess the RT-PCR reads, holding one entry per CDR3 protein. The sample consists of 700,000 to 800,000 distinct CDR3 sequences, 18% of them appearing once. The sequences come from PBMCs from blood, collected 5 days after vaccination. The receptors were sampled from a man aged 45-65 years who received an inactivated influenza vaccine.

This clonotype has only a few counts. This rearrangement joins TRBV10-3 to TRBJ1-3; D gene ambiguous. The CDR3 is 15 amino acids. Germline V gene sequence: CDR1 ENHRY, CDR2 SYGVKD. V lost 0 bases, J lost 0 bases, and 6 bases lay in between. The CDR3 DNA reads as TGTGCCATCAGTGAGTCCCAGAACTCTGGAAACACCATATATTTT. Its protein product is CAISESQNSGNTIYF.

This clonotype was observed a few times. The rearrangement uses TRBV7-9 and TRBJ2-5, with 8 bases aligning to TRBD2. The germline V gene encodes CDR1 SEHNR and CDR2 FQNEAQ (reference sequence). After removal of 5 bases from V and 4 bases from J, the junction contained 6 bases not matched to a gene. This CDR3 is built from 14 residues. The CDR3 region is CASSPGLAPETQYF. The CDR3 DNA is TGTGCCAGCAGCCCAGGACTAGCCCCAGAGACCCAGTACTTC.

CDR3 nucleotide sequence: TGTGCCATCAGTGCAACACCGGGACAGGCAAGCTCCTACGAGCAGTACTTC. Protein product: CAISATPGQASSYEQYF. The chain uses TRBV10-3 and TRBJ2-7; 8 bases map to TRBD1. This CDR3 contains 17 residues. Trimming cost V 4 bases and J 0 bases; bases outside gene matches: 11. Germline assignment: CDR1 ENHRY and CDR2 SYGVKD.

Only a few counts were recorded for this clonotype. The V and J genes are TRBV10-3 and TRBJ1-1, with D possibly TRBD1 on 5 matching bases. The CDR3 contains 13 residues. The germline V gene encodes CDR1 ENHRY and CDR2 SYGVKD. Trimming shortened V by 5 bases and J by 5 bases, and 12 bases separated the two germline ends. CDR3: CAISSGMSTEAFF. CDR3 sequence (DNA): TGTGCCATCAGTTCAGGGATGTCGACTGAAGCTTTCTTT.

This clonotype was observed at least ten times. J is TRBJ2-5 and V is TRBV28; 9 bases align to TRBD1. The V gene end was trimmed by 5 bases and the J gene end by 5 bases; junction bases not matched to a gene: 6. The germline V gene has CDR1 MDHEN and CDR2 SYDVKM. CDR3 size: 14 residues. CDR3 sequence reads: CASSLDRGFETQYF. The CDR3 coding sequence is TGTGCCAGCAGTCTGGACAGGGGCTTCGAGACCCAGTACTTC.

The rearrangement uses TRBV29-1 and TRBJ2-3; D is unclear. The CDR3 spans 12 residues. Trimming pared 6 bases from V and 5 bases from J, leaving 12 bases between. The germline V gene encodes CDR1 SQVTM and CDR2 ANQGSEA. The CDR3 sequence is CSVKVVIDTQYF. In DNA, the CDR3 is TGCAGCGTCAAAGTTGTTATAGATACGCAGTATTTT.

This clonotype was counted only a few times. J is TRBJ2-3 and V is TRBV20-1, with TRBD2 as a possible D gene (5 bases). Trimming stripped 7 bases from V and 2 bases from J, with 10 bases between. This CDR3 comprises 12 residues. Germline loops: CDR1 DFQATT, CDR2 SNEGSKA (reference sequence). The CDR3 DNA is TGCAGTGTCCCTCGGGACACAGATACGCAGTATTTT. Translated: CSVPRDTDTQYF.

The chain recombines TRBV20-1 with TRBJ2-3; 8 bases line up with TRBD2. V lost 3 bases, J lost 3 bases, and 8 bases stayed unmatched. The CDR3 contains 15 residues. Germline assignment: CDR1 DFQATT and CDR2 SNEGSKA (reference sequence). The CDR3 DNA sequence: TGCAGTGCTAGCATAGCGGGGCCAGGGACAGATACGCAGTATTTT. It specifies CSASIAGPGTDTQYF.

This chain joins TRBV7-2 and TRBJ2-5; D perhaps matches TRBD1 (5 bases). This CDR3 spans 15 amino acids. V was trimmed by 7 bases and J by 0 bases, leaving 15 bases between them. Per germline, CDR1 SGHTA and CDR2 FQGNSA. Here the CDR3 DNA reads TGTGCCAGCACCCAGGGATTGACGTACCAAGAGACCCAGTACTTC. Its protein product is CASTQGLTYQETQYF.

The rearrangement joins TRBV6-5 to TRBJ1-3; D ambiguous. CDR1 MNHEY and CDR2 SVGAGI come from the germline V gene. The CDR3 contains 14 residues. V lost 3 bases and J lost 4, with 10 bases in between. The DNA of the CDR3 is TGTGCCAGCAGTTATGGTCCCTCCGGAAACACCATATATTTT. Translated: CASSYGPSGNTIYF.

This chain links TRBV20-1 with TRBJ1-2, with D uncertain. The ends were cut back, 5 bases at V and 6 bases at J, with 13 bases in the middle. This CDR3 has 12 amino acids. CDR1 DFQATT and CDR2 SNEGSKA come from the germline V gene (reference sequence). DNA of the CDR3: TGCAGTGCTGAGGAGGGTTTCGATGGCTACACCTTC. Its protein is CSAEEGFDGYTF.

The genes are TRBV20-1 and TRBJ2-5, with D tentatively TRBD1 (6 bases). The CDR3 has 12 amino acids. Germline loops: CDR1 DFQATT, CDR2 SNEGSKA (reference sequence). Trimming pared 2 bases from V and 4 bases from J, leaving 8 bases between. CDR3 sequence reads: CSARLTGETQYF. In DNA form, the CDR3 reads TGCAGTGCTAGATTGACAGGAGAGACCCAGTACTTC.